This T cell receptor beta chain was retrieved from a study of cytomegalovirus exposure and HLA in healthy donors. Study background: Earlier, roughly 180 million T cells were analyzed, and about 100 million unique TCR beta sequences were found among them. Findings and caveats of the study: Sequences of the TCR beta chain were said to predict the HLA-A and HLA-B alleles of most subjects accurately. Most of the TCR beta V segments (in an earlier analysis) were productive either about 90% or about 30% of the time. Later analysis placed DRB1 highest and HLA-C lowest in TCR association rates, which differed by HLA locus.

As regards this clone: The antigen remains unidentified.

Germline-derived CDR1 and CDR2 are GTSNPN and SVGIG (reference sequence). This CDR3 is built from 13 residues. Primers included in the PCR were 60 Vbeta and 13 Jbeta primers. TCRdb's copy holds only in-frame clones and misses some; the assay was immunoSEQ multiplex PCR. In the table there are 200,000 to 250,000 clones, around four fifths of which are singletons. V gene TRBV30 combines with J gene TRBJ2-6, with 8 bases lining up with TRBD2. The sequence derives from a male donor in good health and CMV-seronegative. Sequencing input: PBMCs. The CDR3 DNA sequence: TGTGCTGGGACTAGCTCTGGGGCCAACGTCCTGACTTTC. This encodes CAGTSSGANVLTF.